This T cell receptor beta chain was found in a study of glioma-infiltrating T cells after dendritic cell vaccination. Germline loops: CDR1 SGHRS, CDR2 YFSETQ. V was clipped by 5 bases and J by 0 bases, with 13 bases between them. The CDR3 runs to 15 residues. The method was immunoSEQ multiplex PCR; TCRdb's version includes in-frame clones alone and lacks a portion of them. This table holds roughly 98,000 clones, 85% to 90% found once. The chain combines TRBV5-1 with TRBJ2-3; D uncertain. The sample here was blood, taken before dendritic cell vaccination. The clonotype was recovered from a human donor with glioblastoma. CDR3 coding DNA: TGCGCCAGCAGTCGATCCCCAGCGAGCACAGATACGCAGTATTTT. Translating it yields CASSRSPASTDTQYF.